The 23 T cell receptor beta chains below all came from one sample that was sequenced in a study of shared clonotypes between healthy human individuals (TCRdb year 2020). Library generation was performed with the immunoSEQ multiplex PCR assay. TCRdb took over this immuneACCESS table, retaining in-frame rearrangements with V and J assigned. Such tables are incomplete; in checked studies, under half of the missing clones stem from an unresolved V gene, and the remainder is unexplained. The sample includes around 700,000 clones, with about 92% observed a single time. The top ten hold approximately 22% of the sample. CD8 naive samples were obtained by positive selection for CCR7 among CD45RO-negative cells, yielding a CD45RA+CCR7+ population from which TemRA cells were excluded. The sample comprised naive CD8+ T cells sorted from blood. Sample cell subset or site, as interpreted from the label and publication: CD45RA+CCR7+. The receptors originated from a man aged 25 to 40 in good health.

V gene TRBV6-1 combines with J gene TRBJ2-1; D gene ambiguous. There are 13 residues in the CDR3. The ends were cut back, 7 bases at V and 0 bases at J, with 7 bases in the middle. Germline CDR1 and CDR2: MNHNS and SASEGT. The CDR3 DNA sequence: TGTGCCAGCACCCTCTTCTCCTACAATGAGCAGTTCTTC. Residues: CASTLFSYNEQFF.

V and J are TRBV4-3 and TRBJ2-1, with D maybe TRBD1 (5 bases). Per germline, CDR1 LGHNA and CDR2 YSLEER. The germline V and J ends were trimmed by 0 bases and 12 bases, with 21 bases remaining between them. The CDR3 has 16 amino acids. CDR3 residues: CASSQDFADPQEGQFF. CDR3 DNA sequence: TGCGCCAGCAGCCAAGATTTCGCGGACCCACAGGAAGGGCAGTTCTTC.

The V gene is TRBV5-5, the J gene TRBJ2-1, with D maybe TRBD1 (6 bases). V was pared by 2 bases and J by 4 bases, with 16 bases between. Germline V gives CDR1 SGHKS, CDR2 YYEKEE (reference sequence). The CDR3 loop spans 16 amino acids. DNA for the CDR3: TGTGCCAGCAGCTTTGAAGGACAGTATGTATACAATGAGCAGTTCTTC. Translation: CASSFEGQYVYNEQFF.

The CDR3 nucleotides are TGCAGCGTTGAACCAGCCAATCCAGCGAACACCGGGGAGCTGTTTTTT. This gives the protein CSVEPANPANTGELFF. The V gene is TRBV29-1, the J gene TRBJ2-2; D is undetermined. V gave up 2 bases and J gave up 0 bases, with 13 bases separating them. The CDR3 contains 16 residues. Germline V gene sequence: CDR1 SQVTM, CDR2 ANQGSEA.

The V call is TRBV7-9, the J call TRBJ2-7; D possibly corresponds to TRBD2 (5 bases). The CDR3 covers 17 residues. Between the trimmed V and J ends, which lost 5 bases and 4 bases, there was a span of 24 bases. Germline V lookup: CDR1 SEHNR, CDR2 FQNEAQ (reference sequence). CDR3 region: CASSPEGTKGRPYEQYF. The CDR3 bases are TGTGCCAGCAGCCCTGAGGGAACAAAAGGAAGGCCTTACGAGCAGTACTTC.

On this clone itself: This sample includes further DNA sequences coding for the same CDR3. The chain carries TRBV27 and TRBJ2-1; D ambiguous. This CDR3 contains 14 residues. Germline-derived CDR1 and CDR2 are MNHEY and SMNVEV (reference sequence). Trimming stripped 3 bases from V and 2 bases from J, with 8 bases between. The CDR3 coding sequence is TGTGCCAGCAGTTTGTCTGGGCCCTACAATGAGCAGTTCTTC. It translates to CASSLSGPYNEQFF.

The chain recombines TRBV28 with TRBJ1-5; 8 nucleotides agree with TRBD1. Germline assignment: CDR1 MDHEN and CDR2 SYDVKM. The CDR3 spans 16 residues. V gave up 7 bases and J gave up 0 bases; unmatched junction bases: 8. CDR3 protein: CASTLDRAYSNQPQHF. The CDR3 DNA is TGTGCCAGCACCTTGGACAGGGCATATAGCAATCAGCCCCAGCATTTT.

The chain links TRBV7-9 to TRBJ2-3; TRBD1 matches at 7 bases. This CDR3 is 16 amino acids long. CDR1 is SEHNR and CDR2 is FQNEAQ in the germline V gene (reference sequence). J was trimmed by 6 bases and V by 3 bases; bases with no gene match: 12. The CDR3: CASSFDREFSRDTQYF. As DNA, the CDR3 is TGTGCCAGCAGCTTTGACAGGGAGTTTTCTCGGGATACGCAGTATTTT.

The chain couples TRBV6-5 to TRBJ2-5; D is unclear. V lost 10 bases and J lost 2, with 8 bases in between. Germline CDR1 MNHEY, CDR2 SVGAGI. This CDR3 spans 11 amino acids. The CDR3 DNA is TGTGCCACCAGAGATCAAGAGACCCAGTACTTC. This gives the protein CATRDQETQYF.

The rearrangement joins TRBV4-2 to TRBJ2-7; the D is unclear. Trimming shortened V by 0 bases and J by 0 bases, and 12 bases separated the two germline ends. Germline V gene sequence: CDR1 LGHNA, CDR2 YNFKEQ. This CDR3 has 16 amino acids. In nucleotides, the CDR3 is TGTGCCAGCAGCCAAGAAGTAGGCGATAGCTCCTACGAGCAGTACTTC. Its translation: CASSQEVGDSSYEQYF.

This rearrangement joins TRBV29-1 to TRBJ2-7; 16 nucleotides align to TRBD2. Trimming took 4 bases from V and 0 from J; bases not matched to a gene: 3. This CDR3 contains 16 residues. Germline V gene data show CDR1 as SQVTM and CDR2 as ANQGSEA. CDR3 DNA: TGCAGCGTTGGGGGACTAGCGGGAGGGAGCTCCTACGAGCAGTACTTC. This translates into CSVGGLAGGSSYEQYF.

The DNA of the CDR3 is TGTGCCAGCAGGGGGGAGACGGGGATGACACATACGCAGTATTTT. The encoded protein is CASRGETGMTHTQYF. The chain joins TRBV6-1 to TRBJ2-3; the D call may be TRBD1 or TRBD2 (5 bases each). Looked up from germline, CDR1 is MNHNS and CDR2 is SASEGT. Trimming pared 6 bases from V and 7 bases from J, leaving 20 bases between. This CDR3 spans 15 amino acids.

V usage is TRBV6-1 and J usage is TRBJ1-5; 7 nucleotides match TRBD1. CDR1 and CDR2 (germline): MNHNS, SASEGT. V lost 3 bases to trimming and J lost 9 bases; unmatched junction nucleotides: 14. CDR3 size: 16 residues. The CDR3 spells CASSDQGGQAVWPQHF. Written as DNA, the CDR3 is TGTGCCAGCAGTGATCAGGGTGGACAGGCGGTGTGGCCCCAGCATTTT.

The genes are TRBV6-1 and TRBJ2-1; tentatively, D is TRBD2 (5 bases). The CDR3 extends over 13 amino acids. Looked up from germline, CDR1 is MNHNS and CDR2 is SASEGT. Between the trimmed V and J ends, which lost 3 bases and 9 bases, there was a span of 12 bases. The CDR3 DNA follows: TGTGCCAGCAGTGATATCGCCCGGGGTGAGCAGTTCTTC. It is translated as CASSDIARGEQFF.

This rearrangement joins TRBV7-9 to TRBJ2-7; D unclear. V shed 5 bases and J shed 6 bases, with 20 bases lying between them. This CDR3 region has 15 residues. From germline, CDR1 is SEHNR and CDR2 FQNEAQ (reference sequence). In nucleotides, the CDR3 is TGTGCCAGCAGCGGAACCGATGGGTACTTCTCCGAGCAGTACTTC. Its translation is CASSGTDGYFSEQYF.

This chain connects TRBV2 to TRBJ2-7, with D uncertain. The germline gives CDR1 SNHLY, CDR2 FYNNEI. The length of the CDR3 is 13 residues. The germline V and J ends were trimmed by 7 bases and 0 bases, with 10 bases remaining between them. The CDR3 loop is CASTVVDSYEQYF. CDR3 coding DNA: TGTGCCAGCACTGTAGTAGACTCCTACGAGCAGTACTTC.

The chain recombines TRBV27 with TRBJ2-7; 7 bases line up with TRBD2. The CDR3 sequence is 13 residues long. The V gene's germline CDR1 is MNHEY and CDR2 SMNVEV (reference sequence). With 10 bases clipped from V and 2 bases from J, the junction kept 8 bases outside the gene matches. CDR3 nucleotides: TGTGCCACTTCCCGGGACTATACCTACGAGCAGTACTTC. Translation gives CATSRDYTYEQYF.

Details on this clone: The sample has other DNA sequences that encode this CDR3 too. V usage is TRBV7-9 and J usage is TRBJ2-1; D not certain. CDR1 and CDR2 from the germline V gene are SEHNR and FQNEAQ (reference sequence). With 3 bases removed from V and 2 bases from J, the gap between germline ends came to 8 bases. CDR3 length equals 14 residues. Here the CDR3 reads CASSFPLTYNEQFF. As DNA, the CDR3 is TGTGCCAGCAGCTTTCCTCTAACCTACAATGAGCAGTTCTTC.

Of note for this clone: The sample contains more than one DNA sequence encoding this CDR3. The chain joins TRBV28 to TRBJ2-7; D is uncertain. The germline V and J ends were trimmed by 2 bases and 3 bases, with 5 bases remaining between them. The CDR3 totals 12 residues. From germline, CDR1 is MDHEN and CDR2 SYDVKM. The CDR3 DNA is TGTGCCAGCAGTTTAACAGACTACGAGCAGTACTTC. The encoded protein is CASSLTDYEQYF.

The genes are TRBV14 and TRBJ2-2; TRBD2 matches at 9 bases. Trimming cost V 1 base and J 4 bases; bases outside gene matches: 10. CDR3 size: 18 residues. Germline CDR1 is SGHDN and CDR2 is FVKESK. The CDR3 protein is CASSQVRWREGFTGELFF. The CDR3 bases are TGTGCCAGCAGCCAAGTGAGGTGGCGGGAGGGCTTCACCGGGGAGCTGTTTTTT. Filled out from reference TRBV14 and TRBJ2-2, the complete variable domain reads EAGVTQFPSHSVIEKGQTVTLRCDPISGHDNLYWYRRVMGKEIKFLLHFVKESKQDESGMPNNRFLAERTGGTYSTLKVQPAELEDSGVYFCASSQVRWREGFTGELFFGEGSRLTVL.

This chain links TRBV30 with TRBJ2-7; no definite D call. This CDR3 is built from 12 residues. The V gene lost 1 base and the J gene lost 2 bases, with 6 bases spanning the gap. The germline V gene has CDR1 GTSNPN and CDR2 SVGIG (reference sequence). The CDR3 region has the DNA TGTGCCTGGAGTGCAATTCCCTACGAGCAGTACTTC. Amino acid sequence: CAWSAIPYEQYF.

V is TRBV28 and J is TRBJ2-1, with 16 bases aligning to TRBD2. V was pared by 7 bases and J by 7 bases, with 10 bases of the junction left unmatched. CDR3 length: 17 amino acids. The germline V gene has CDR1 MDHEN and CDR2 SYDVKM. In nucleotides, the CDR3 is TGTGCCAGCACCAAAAGGGGACTAGCGGGAGGGTGGAATGAGCAGTTCTTC. Its protein product is CASTKRGLAGGWNEQFF.

V gene TRBV14 combines with J gene TRBJ2-7; D possibly corresponds to TRBD1 (6 bases). The CDR3 length is 21 residues. Germline V gene lookup returns CDR1 SGHDN and CDR2 FVKESK. Trimming left V 1 base short and J 4 bases short, with 32 bases between. Here the CDR3 reads CASSQGGWTEWVPPDNYEQYF. CDR3 in DNA: TGTGCCAGCAGCCAAGGGGGCTGGACAGAATGGGTACCCCCGGATAATTACGAGCAGTACTTC.